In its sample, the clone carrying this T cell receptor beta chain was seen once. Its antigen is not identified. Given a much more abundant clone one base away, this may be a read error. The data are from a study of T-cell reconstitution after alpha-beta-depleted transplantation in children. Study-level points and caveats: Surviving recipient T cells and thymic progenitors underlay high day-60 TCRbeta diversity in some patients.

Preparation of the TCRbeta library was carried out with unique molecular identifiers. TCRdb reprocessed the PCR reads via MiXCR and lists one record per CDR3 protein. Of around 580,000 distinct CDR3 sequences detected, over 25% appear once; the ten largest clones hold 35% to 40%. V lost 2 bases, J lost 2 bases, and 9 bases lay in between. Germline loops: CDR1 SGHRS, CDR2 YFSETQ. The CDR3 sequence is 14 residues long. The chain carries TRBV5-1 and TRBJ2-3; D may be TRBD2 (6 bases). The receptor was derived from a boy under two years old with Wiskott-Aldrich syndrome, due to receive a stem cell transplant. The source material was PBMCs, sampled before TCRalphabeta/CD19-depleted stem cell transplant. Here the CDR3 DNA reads TGCGCCAGCAGCTTCAGCGGGTACACAGATACGCAGTATTTT. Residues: CASSFSGYTDTQYF.